This T cell receptor (beta chain) was found in a study of cytomegalovirus exposure and HLA in healthy donors. Clones were sequenced by immunoSEQ multiplex PCR, and TCRdb holds only the in-frame ones, with some missing. The table lists approximately 160,000 clones, about 90% of them singletons. Findings and caveats of the study: Cytomegalovirus status was reportedly diagnosed by the classifier with high sensitivity and specificity. The tendency of first-cohort TCR clusters to co-occur in the 120 validation repertoires was identified by a subsequent analysis.

Concerning this clone: Its specificity is not known.

The donors formed part of the roughly 120-subject validation cohort, distinct from the 666-subject first cohort. The CDR3 is 14 residues long. V dropped 4 bases and J dropped 4 bases, with 12 bases sitting between them. The germline V gene has CDR1 SGHDT and CDR2 YYEEEE. The receptor's source is a woman in her twenties or thirties in good health and CMV-seronegative. The chain joins TRBV5-6 to TRBJ1-3; no clear D gene. Input material: PBMCs. CDR3: CASSPRIDGNTIYF. The CDR3 region has the DNA TGTGCCAGCAGCCCCCGCATCGACGGAAACACCATATATTTT. The full variable domain, in which reference TRBV5-6 and TRBJ1-3 provide the parts outside the CDR3, is DAGVTQSPTHLIKTRGQQVTLRCSPKSGHDTVSWYQQALGQGPQFIFQYYEEEERQRGNFPDRFSGHQFPNYSSELNVNALLLGDSALYLCASSPRIDGNTIYFGEGSWLTVV.